This T cell receptor beta chain was recorded in a study of OX40 agonist ivuxolimab in advanced cancers. Study overall: Patients undergoing dose escalation presented with hepatocellular carcinoma, melanoma, renal cell or head and neck cancer. A partial response was reached by three patients: one with hepatocellular carcinoma and two with cutaneous melanoma.

On this clone: What it binds is unknown.

Study conclusions and caveats: CD8+ T cells were the subset that, on average, had more expanded clones than CD4+.

Measured with immunoSEQ multiplex PCR; TCRdb has only the in-frame clones, and not every one. Of approximately 87,000 clones in the sample, under 95% were seen once. V dropped 0 bases and J dropped 5 bases, with 14 bases sitting between them. This CDR3 region has 16 residues. Germline lookup yields CDR1 MNHNS and CDR2 SASEGT. The sampling schedule covered blood at baseline, cycle 4 day 1, and cycle 7 day 1. The V call is TRBV6-1, the J call TRBJ1-5; D is possibly TRBD1 (6 bases). The source is an adult with an advanced solid tumor such as melanoma, head and neck, liver or kidney cancer. The starting material was CD4+ or CD8+ T cells sorted from blood, obtained in a trial of the OX40 agonist ivuxolimab. CDR3 sequence reads: CASSEAKTGSHQPQHF. The DNA for the CDR3 is TGTGCCAGCAGTGAAGCGAAGACAGGCTCCCATCAGCCCCAGCATTTT.